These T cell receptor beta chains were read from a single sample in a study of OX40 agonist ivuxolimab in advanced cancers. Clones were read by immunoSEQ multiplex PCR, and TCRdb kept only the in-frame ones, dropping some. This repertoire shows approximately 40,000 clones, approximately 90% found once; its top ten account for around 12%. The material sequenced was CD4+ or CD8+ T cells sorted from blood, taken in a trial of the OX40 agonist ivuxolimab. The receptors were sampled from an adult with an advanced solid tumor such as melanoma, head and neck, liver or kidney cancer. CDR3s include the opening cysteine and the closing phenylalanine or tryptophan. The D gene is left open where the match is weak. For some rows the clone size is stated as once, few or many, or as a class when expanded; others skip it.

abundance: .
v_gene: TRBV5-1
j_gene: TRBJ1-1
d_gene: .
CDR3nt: TGCGCCAGCAGCTCGGGGGGCATGAACACTGAAGCTTTCTTT
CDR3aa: CASSSGGMNTEAFF

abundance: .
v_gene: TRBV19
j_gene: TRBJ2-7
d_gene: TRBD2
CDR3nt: TGTGCCAGTAGTATGGGCGGGAGCGCTTCCTACGAGCAGTACTTC
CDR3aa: CASSMGGSASYEQYF

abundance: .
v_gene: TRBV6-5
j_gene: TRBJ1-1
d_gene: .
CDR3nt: TGTGCCAGCAGTTACGGGCCTGAAGCTTTCTTT
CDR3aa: CASSYGPEAFF

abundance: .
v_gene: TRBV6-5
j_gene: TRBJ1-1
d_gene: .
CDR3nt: TGTGCCAGCAGTTACTCGTTACGAGCGAACACTGAAGCTTTCTTT
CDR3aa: CASSYSLRANTEAFF

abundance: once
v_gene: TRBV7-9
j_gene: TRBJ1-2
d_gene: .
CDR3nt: TGTGCCAGCAGCCCTACGGCTAACTATGGCTACACCTTC
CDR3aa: CASSPTANYGYTF

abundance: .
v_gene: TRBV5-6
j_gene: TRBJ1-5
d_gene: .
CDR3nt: TGTGCCAGCAGCTTAGGACACTTCAATCAGCCCCAGCATTTT
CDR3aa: CASSLGHFNQPQHF

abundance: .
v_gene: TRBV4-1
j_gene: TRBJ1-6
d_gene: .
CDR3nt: TGCGCCAGCACCAGGGACGGGAGCTCCTATAATTCACCCCTCCACTTT
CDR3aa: CASTRDGSSYNSPLHF

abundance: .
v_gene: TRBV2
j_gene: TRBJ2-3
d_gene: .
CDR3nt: TGTGCCAGCAGTCCCGACCACCCGAGGACAGATACGCAGTATTTT
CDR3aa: CASSPDHPRTDTQYF

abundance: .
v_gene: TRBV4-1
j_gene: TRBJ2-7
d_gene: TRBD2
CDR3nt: TGCGCCAGCAGCCAAGCCCGGACTAGCGGTTACGGGCAGTACTTC
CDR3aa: CASSQARTSGYGQYF

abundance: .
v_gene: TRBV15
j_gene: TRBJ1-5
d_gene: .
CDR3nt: TGTGCCACCAGCCTGTCACAGGGACCCAATCAGCCCCAGCATTTT
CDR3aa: CATSLSQGPNQPQHF

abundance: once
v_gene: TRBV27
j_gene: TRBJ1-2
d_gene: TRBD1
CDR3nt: TGTGCCAGCAGTGCGGGACAGCTCTATGGCTACACCTTC
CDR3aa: CASSAGQLYGYTF

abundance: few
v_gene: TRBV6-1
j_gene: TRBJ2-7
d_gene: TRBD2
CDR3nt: TGTGCCAGCAGTGAAGCGCGCGGGACTAGCATGTCGTACGAGCAGTACTTC
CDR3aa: CASSEARGTSMSYEQYF

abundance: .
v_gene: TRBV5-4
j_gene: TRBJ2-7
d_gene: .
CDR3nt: TGTGCCAGCAGCTTGGACAGGGACTCCTACGAGCAGTACTTC
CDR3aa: CASSLDRDSYEQYF

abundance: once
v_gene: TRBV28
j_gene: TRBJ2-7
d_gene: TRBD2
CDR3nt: TGTGCCAGCAGTTTAGATAGCGGGAAACCTTACGAGCAGTACTTC
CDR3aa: CASSLDSGKPYEQYF

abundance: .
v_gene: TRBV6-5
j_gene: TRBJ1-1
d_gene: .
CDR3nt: TGTGCCGCGAGGCTTTCCGAAGGGAACACTGAAGCTTTCTTT
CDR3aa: CAARLSEGNTEAFF

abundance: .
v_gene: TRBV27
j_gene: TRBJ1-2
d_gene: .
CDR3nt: TGTGCCAGCAGTCCCTACACCCCGACAGTGACTAACTATGGCTACACCTTC
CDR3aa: CASSPYTPTVTNYGYTF

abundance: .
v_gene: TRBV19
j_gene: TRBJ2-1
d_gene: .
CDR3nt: TGTGCCAGTAGTCTCCCTCCCAAGGGACATCAGGGGAATGAGCAGTTCTTC
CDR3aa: CASSLPPKGHQGNEQFF

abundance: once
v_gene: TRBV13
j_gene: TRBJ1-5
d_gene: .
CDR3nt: TGTGCCAGCAGCTTAGGTACGAATCAGCCCCAGCATTTT
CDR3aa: CASSLGTNQPQHF

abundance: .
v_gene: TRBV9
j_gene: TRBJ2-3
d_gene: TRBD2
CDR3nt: TGTGCCAGCAGCTTGACTAGCGTTGGCGCAGATACGCAGTATTTT
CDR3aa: CASSLTSVGADTQYF

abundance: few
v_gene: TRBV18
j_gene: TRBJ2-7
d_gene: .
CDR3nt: TGTGCCAGCTCCCTGCGAGAGGGGCCGGGCTACGAGCAGTACTTC
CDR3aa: CASSLREGPGYEQYF

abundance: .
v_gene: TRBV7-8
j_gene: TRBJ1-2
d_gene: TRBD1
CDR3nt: TGTGCCAGCAGCGGCAGGGGGCATGGCTACACCTTC
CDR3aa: CASSGRGHGYTF

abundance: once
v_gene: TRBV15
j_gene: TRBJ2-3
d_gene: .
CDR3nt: TGTGCCACCAGCAGAGATAGTAACGTGGGGGATACGCAGTATTTT
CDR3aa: CATSRDSNVGDTQYF

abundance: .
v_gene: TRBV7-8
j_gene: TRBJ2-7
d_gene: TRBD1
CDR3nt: TGTGCCAGCAGGCACGACAGGGGGAACGAGCAGTACTTC
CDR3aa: CASRHDRGNEQYF

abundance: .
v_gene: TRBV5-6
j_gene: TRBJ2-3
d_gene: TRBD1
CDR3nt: TGTGCCAGCAGCTTCGTCGGGACAGGGGGCACAGATACGCAGTATTTT
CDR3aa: CASSFVGTGGTDTQYF

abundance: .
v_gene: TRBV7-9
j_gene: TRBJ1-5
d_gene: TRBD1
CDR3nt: TGTGCCAGCAGCGCCGGGACAGGGAATCAGCCCCAGCATTTT
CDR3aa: CASSAGTGNQPQHF

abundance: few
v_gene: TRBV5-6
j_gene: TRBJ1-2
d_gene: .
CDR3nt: TGTGCCAGCAGCCGGGGTCAAACCTATGGCTACACCTTC
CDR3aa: CASSRGQTYGYTF